The clone carrying this T cell receptor beta chain was observed once. Its antigen is currently unknown. Sequencing used immunoSEQ multiplex PCR; TCRdb keeps in-frame clones, though not all of them. The repertoire holds about 350,000 clones, 70% to 90% seen once, with about 3.3% in the top ten. CDR1 is SGHVS, CDR2 FNYEAQ, per germline. This CDR3 is 14 amino acids long. Trimming removed 6 bases at V and 2 bases at J, with 14 bases between. These data come from a study of Ad26.COV2.S vaccination and SARS-CoV-2 variants. Treatment defined: about 20 received Ad26.COV2.S at low or high dose, single or two shots; roughly 5 received placebo; per-sample allocation not given. Sample collection was performed on day 63 after the first vaccine or placebo injection. Whole-study results and caveats: Spike-specific responses of CD8+ and CD4+ T cells were reported to display substantial breadth after vaccination. Individuals receiving vaccine had higher spike-specific TCR breadth than placebo recipients did.

The chain combines TRBV7-6 with TRBJ2-7; D perhaps matches TRBD1 (6 bases). The specimen was peripheral blood, collected in a trial of Ad26.COV2.S vaccine versus placebo. The sequence derives from a person between 18 and 60 years old who received the Ad26.COV2.S COVID-19 vaccine or a placebo. CDR3 amino acids: CASSARTVPYEQYF. In nucleotides, the CDR3 is TGTGCCAGCAGTGCCCGGACAGTTCCCTACGAGCAGTACTTC.